This is a list of T cell receptor beta chains from one sample in a study of blood T cells in healthy people across ages. TCRdb re-called the 5' RACE reads through MiXCR, storing one row per CDR3 protein. The table includes about 320,000 distinct CDR3 sequences, about 25% detected once. Material: blood. These receptors all stem from a woman aged 70-85 years in good health. CDR3s include the opening cysteine and the closing phenylalanine or tryptophan. D genes are given only for firm matches. Size tells how often a clone was seen (once, few, many) or the class of an expanded clone, and some rows leave it out.

clone_size: few; d_call: NA; v_call: TRBV6-2/TRBV6-3; j_call: TRBJ2-3; cdr3_aa: CASSNGDTQYF; cdr3_nt: TGTGCCAGCAGTAATGGAGATACGCAGTATTTT
clone_size: NA; d_call: NA; v_call: TRBV12-3/TRBV12-4; j_call: TRBJ2-1; cdr3_aa: CATGESVNEQFF; cdr3_nt: TGTGCCACCGGGGAGAGTGTCAATGAGCAGTTCTTC
clone_size: NA; d_call: TRBD1; v_call: TRBV15; j_call: TRBJ1-5; cdr3_aa: CATSLDRGGNSNQPQHF; cdr3_nt: TGTGCCACCAGCTTGGACAGGGGGGGAAATAGCAATCAGCCCCAGCATTTT
clone_size: NA; d_call: TRBD1; v_call: TRBV29-1; j_call: TRBJ2-1; cdr3_aa: CSVEKQGSEQLF; cdr3_nt: TGCAGCGTTGAGAAACAGGGGTCTGAGCAGCTCTTC
clone_size: NA; d_call: NA; v_call: TRBV29-1; j_call: TRBJ1-2; cdr3_aa: CVAGSNYGYTF; cdr3_nt: TGCGTCGCTGGGTCTAACTATGGCTACACCTTC
clone_size: NA; d_call: NA; v_call: TRBV20-1; j_call: TRBJ1-1; cdr3_aa: CSAMTGWAAEAFF; cdr3_nt: TGCAGTGCTATGACAGGTTGGGCGGCTGAAGCTTTCTTT
clone_size: NA; d_call: TRBD2; v_call: TRBV7-9; j_call: TRBJ2-7; cdr3_aa: CASRSLAGVSYEQYF; cdr3_nt: TGTGCCAGCAGGTCCCTGGCGGGAGTCTCCTACGAGCAGTACTTC
clone_size: NA; d_call: TRBD1; v_call: TRBV7-2; j_call: TRBJ1-2; cdr3_aa: CASSLALGQGAGGYTF; cdr3_nt: TGTGCCAGCAGCTTAGCGCTAGGCCAGGGGGCAGGTGGCTACACCTTC
clone_size: few; d_call: NA; v_call: TRBV5-1; j_call: TRBJ2-3; cdr3_aa: CASSSSGTSGTDTQYF; cdr3_nt: TGCGCCAGCAGCTCCTCCGGGACATCTGGGACAGATACGCAGTATTTT
clone_size: few; d_call: TRBD1; v_call: TRBV7-2; j_call: TRBJ1-2; cdr3_aa: CASSPRTGVDGYTF; cdr3_nt: TGTGCCAGCAGCCCAAGGACAGGGGTGGATGGCTACACCTTC
clone_size: NA; d_call: NA; v_call: TRBV20-1; j_call: TRBJ1-6; cdr3_aa: CSAPGPPLHF; cdr3_nt: TGCAGTGCTCCGGGGCCCCCCCTCCACTTT
clone_size: few; d_call: TRBD1; v_call: TRBV20-1; j_call: TRBJ2-7; cdr3_aa: CSASPRTGSAYEQYF; cdr3_nt: TGCAGTGCTAGCCCCCGGACAGGGTCAGCCTACGAGCAGTACTTC
clone_size: NA; d_call: NA; v_call: TRBV7-7; j_call: TRBJ2-2; cdr3_aa: CASSLEYLTGELFF; cdr3_nt: TGTGCTAGCAGCTTAGAGTATCTCACCGGGGAGCTGTTTTTT
clone_size: NA; d_call: NA; v_call: TRBV20-1; j_call: TRBJ2-1; cdr3_aa: CSARVLSEYNEQFF; cdr3_nt: TGCAGTGCTAGAGTCCTTAGCGAGTACAATGAGCAGTTCTTC
clone_size: NA; d_call: NA; v_call: TRBV18; j_call: TRBJ1-5; cdr3_aa: CASSPSRNQPQHF; cdr3_nt: TGTGCCAGCTCACCGAGTCGCAATCAGCCCCAGCATTTT
clone_size: few; d_call: NA; v_call: TRBV20-1; j_call: TRBJ2-1; cdr3_aa: CSARDPREQRNEQFF; cdr3_nt: TGTAGTGCTAGAGATCCCCGGGAGCAGAGGAATGAGCAGTTCTTC
clone_size: NA; d_call: TRBD1; v_call: TRBV2; j_call: TRBJ2-1; cdr3_aa: CASSGGQAILYNEQFF; cdr3_nt: TGTGCCAGCAGCGGGGGACAGGCGATACTCTACAATGAGCAGTTCTTC
clone_size: few; d_call: TRBD1; v_call: TRBV7-9; j_call: TRBJ2-1; cdr3_aa: CASSGTDRGNEQFF; cdr3_nt: TGTGCCAGCAGCGGGACGGACAGGGGAAATGAGCAGTTCTTC
clone_size: many; d_call: NA; v_call: TRBV28; j_call: TRBJ2-5; cdr3_aa: CASSFPTSSETQYF; cdr3_nt: TGTGCCAGCAGTTTCCCTACTAGTTCAGAGACCCAGTACTTC
clone_size: few; d_call: NA; v_call: TRBV24-1; j_call: TRBJ2-7; cdr3_aa: CATSDTSGARVHEQYF; cdr3_nt: TGTGCCACCAGTGATACGTCAGGGGCTCGTGTCCACGAGCAGTACTTC
clone_size: few; d_call: TRBD2; v_call: TRBV18; j_call: TRBJ2-1; cdr3_aa: CASSPGRRPGGHMEQFF; cdr3_nt: TGTGCCAGCTCACCGGGCCGGCGTCCGGGAGGCCATATGGAGCAGTTCTTC
clone_size: many; d_call: NA; v_call: TRBV29-1; j_call: TRBJ2-5; cdr3_aa: CSVRDRRAGTQYF; cdr3_nt: TGCAGCGTCCGGGACCGTCGGGCGGGCACCCAGTACTTC
clone_size: NA; d_call: NA; v_call: TRBV7-2; j_call: TRBJ2-7; cdr3_aa: CASRPGLISYEQYF; cdr3_nt: TGTGCCAGCAGGCCCGGACTAATTTCCTACGAGCAGTACTTC
clone_size: NA; d_call: NA; v_call: TRBV5-1; j_call: TRBJ1-1; cdr3_aa: CASSLFEMNTEAFF; cdr3_nt: TGCGCCAGCAGCTTGTTTGAGATGAACACTGAAGCTTTCTTT
clone_size: NA; d_call: TRBD1; v_call: TRBV5-1; j_call: TRBJ1-6; cdr3_aa: CASSYAGQVNNSPLHF; cdr3_nt: TGCGCCAGCAGTTATGCGGGACAGGTCAATAATTCACCCCTCCACTTT
clone_size: many; d_call: NA; v_call: TRBV29-1; j_call: TRBJ2-5; cdr3_aa: CSVEEQARETQYF; cdr3_nt: TGCAGCGTTGAAGAACAGGCTAGGGAGACCCAGTACTTC
clone_size: many; d_call: NA; v_call: TRBV3-1; j_call: TRBJ1-6; cdr3_aa: CASSLQDVNSPLHF; cdr3_nt: TGTGCCAGCAGCCTCCAGGACGTGAATTCACCCCTCCACTTT
clone_size: many; d_call: NA; v_call: TRBV15; j_call: TRBJ2-5; cdr3_aa: CATSRGQGQETQYF; cdr3_nt: TGTGCCACCAGCAGAGGCCAGGGCCAAGAGACCCAGTACTTC
clone_size: many; d_call: TRBD2; v_call: TRBV29-1; j_call: TRBJ2-5; cdr3_aa: CSVSSGRRQETQYF; cdr3_nt: TGCAGCGTCTCTAGCGGGAGGCGGCAAGAGACCCAGTACTTC
clone_size: NA; d_call: NA; v_call: TRBV21-1; j_call: TRBJ1-5; cdr3_aa: CASLPGTGHLNQPQHF; cdr3_nt: TGTGCCAGCCTGCCGGGGACAGGACACCTCAATCAGCCCCAGCATTTT
clone_size: NA; d_call: TRBD1; v_call: TRBV15; j_call: TRBJ2-4; cdr3_aa: CATSSTGQIAKNIQYF; cdr3_nt: TGTGCCACCAGCAGTACGGGACAGATAGCCAAAAACATTCAGTACTTC
clone_size: few; d_call: NA; v_call: TRBV5-8; j_call: TRBJ2-4; cdr3_aa: CASSFDILAKNIQYF; cdr3_nt: TGTGCCAGCAGCTTTGACATACTAGCCAAAAACATTCAGTACTTC
clone_size: many; d_call: NA; v_call: TRBV19; j_call: TRBJ2-1; cdr3_aa: CASSTEGYSYNEQFF; cdr3_nt: TGTGCCAGTTCCACGGAGGGCTACTCCTACAATGAGCAGTTCTTC
clone_size: few; d_call: NA; v_call: TRBV7-3; j_call: TRBJ2-5; cdr3_aa: CASSFGGRSETQYF; cdr3_nt: TGTGCCAGCAGCTTTGGTGGGAGGAGTGAGACCCAGTACTTC
clone_size: NA; d_call: TRBD2; v_call: TRBV4-2; j_call: TRBJ2-7; cdr3_aa: CASSQERTSGYEQYF; cdr3_nt: TGTGCCAGCAGCCAGGAACGGACTAGCGGTTACGAGCAGTACTTC